This passage covers 5 T cell receptor beta chains from one sample sequenced in a study of Ad26.COV2.S vaccination and SARS-CoV-2 variants. Using immunoSEQ multiplex PCR, the repertoire was profiled, and TCRdb retains in-frame clones only, with some absent. The sample includes about 390,000 clones, 75% to 90% of them seen just once. Treatment described: about 20 received Ad26.COV2.S at low or high dose, single or two shots; roughly five received placebo; per-sample allocation not given. The samples were gathered on day 63 after the first injection of vaccine or placebo. The material was peripheral blood, obtained in a trial of Ad26.COV2.S vaccine versus placebo. Receptors were obtained from a person between 18 and 65 years old who received the Ad26.COV2.S COVID-19 vaccine or a placebo.

J is TRBJ1-2 and V is TRBV6-5; possibly TRBD1 for D (6 bases). The CDR3 totals 12 residues. V lost 11 bases to trimming and J lost 8 bases, with 18 bases between them. Germline V gene lookup returns CDR1 MNHEY and CDR2 SVGAGI. CDR3 DNA: TGTGCCTCAGCAGTGTCAGGGGAGGGCTACACCTTC. Its translation is CASAVSGEGYTF.

The chain is built from TRBV6-5 and TRBJ2-7; D unclear. This CDR3 region has 13 residues. Trimming removed 6 bases from V and 4 bases from J, with 13 bases in between. CDR1 is MNHEY, CDR2 SVGAGI, per germline. The CDR3 here is CASSRDKIYEQYF. CDR3 coding DNA: TGTGCCAGCAGCCGTGATAAAATTTACGAGCAGTACTTC.

The genes are TRBV2 and TRBJ2-3, with a tentative D call TRBD2 (5 bases). This CDR3 has 16 residues. Trimming pared 6 bases from V and 2 bases from J, leaving 18 bases between. Germline CDR1 and CDR2: SNHLY and FYNNEI. The CDR3 bases are TGTGCCAGCAGGGATGGCGAGGCTAGCCCCACAGATACGCAGTATTTT. Amino acid sequence: CASRDGEASPTDTQYF.

This clone was seen ten or more times. The chain joins TRBV3-1 (or the pseudogene TRBV3-2) to TRBJ1-2; weak D call: TRBD1 (5 bases). Trimming removed 0 bases at V and 5 bases at J, with 13 bases between. In germline, CDR1 is LGHDT, CDR2 YNNKEL (reference sequence). The CDR3 has 15 residues. CDR3 DNA sequence: TGTGCCAGCAGCCAAGATCCGGGACGTCTTTATGGCTACACCTTC. It codes for CASSQDPGRLYGYTF.

The V gene is TRBV6-6, the J gene TRBJ2-2, with 8 bases aligning to TRBD1. The germline CDR1 and CDR2 sequences are MNHNY and SVGAGI (reference sequence). The CDR3 has 14 residues. V lost 0 bases, J lost 6 bases, and 0 bases stayed unmatched. CDR3 sequence: CASSYSGQAGELFF. DNA for the CDR3: TGTGCCAGCAGTTACTCGGGACAGGCCGGGGAGCTGTTTTTT.